This T cell receptor (beta chain) stems from a study of graft-versus-host responses after intestinal transplantation. Measured with immunoSEQ multiplex PCR; TCRdb has only the in-frame clones, and not every one. This sample has 40,000 or so clones; about nine tenths occur once, and the top ten carry 7.1%. This CDR3 contains 16 residues. V dropped 5 bases and J dropped 5 bases, with 21 bases sitting between them. The germline V gene has CDR1 SEHNR and CDR2 FQNEAQ (reference sequence). The source is a human patient who received an intestinal transplant, so some T cells may come from the graft donor. The genes are TRBV7-9 and TRBJ1-2, with D perhaps TRBD1 (6 bases). This specimen was PBMCs, taken almost 270 days after transplant. In DNA, the CDR3 is TGTGCCAGCAGCCCCCAACCGGGGGGGACAAATTATGGCTACACCTTC. Translation: CASSPQPGGTNYGYTF.